These T cell receptor beta chains were read from a single sample in a study of identical twins. TCRdb used MiXCR to reprocess the 5' RACE reads, holding one entry per CDR3 protein. The sample consists of about 900,000 distinct CDR3 sequences, 9% to 15% of them appearing once. This same sample was also part of a study on yellow fever vaccine responses in identical twins.

Sequencing was carried out using PBMCs. All receptors derive from a woman between 18 and 29 years old in good health. Each CDR3 is given with its conserved first and last residue. The order of the fields is D gene, J gene, clone size, V gene, CDR3 DNA, CDR3 protein. The D gene is left open where the match is weak. Expanded clones get a size class; other rows say once, few or many, or leave the size out.

D: NA
J: TRBJ2-5
size: NA
V: TRBV5-1
DNA: TGCGCCAGCAGCCCGGAGATGGAGACCCAGTACTTC
CDR3: CASSPEMETQYF

D: TRBD1
J: TRBJ2-5
size: few
V: TRBV6-5
DNA: TGTGCCAGCAGTTATTGGGCGACAGGGTCCCAAGAGACCCAGTACTTC
CDR3: CASSYWATGSQETQYF

D: NA
J: TRBJ1-2
size: NA
V: TRBV20-1
DNA: TGCAGTGCTAGAGAGAGTAACTATGGCTACACCTTC
CDR3: CSARESNYGYTF

D: NA
J: TRBJ2-5
size: NA
V: TRBV12-3/TRBV12-4
DNA: TGTGCCAGCAGTTTTTTAGATGGGGAACCACAAGAGACCCAGTACTTC
CDR3: CASSFLDGEPQETQYF

D: TRBD2
J: TRBJ2-1
size: NA
V: TRBV5-1
DNA: TGCGCCAGCAGTTTTAGTACTAGCGGGAGGGCCAGCCACAATGAGCAGTTCTTC
CDR3: CASSFSTSGRASHNEQFF

D: TRBD2
J: TRBJ2-1
size: NA
V: TRBV19
DNA: TGTGCCAGTAGTACCCTCCTAGCGGGCGCCTACAATGAGCAGTTCTTC
CDR3: CASSTLLAGAYNEQFF

D: NA
J: TRBJ1-2
size: NA
V: TRBV4-1
DNA: TGCGCCAGCAGCCAAAATAAGGATGGCTACACCTTC
CDR3: CASSQNKDGYTF

D: TRBD2
J: TRBJ2-1
size: NA
V: TRBV20-1
DNA: TGCAGTGCCGGATCCCATAGCGGGAGAGTACAGCAGTTCTTC
CDR3: CSAGSHSGRVQQFF

D: NA
J: TRBJ1-1
size: NA
V: TRBV7-9
DNA: TGTGCCAGCAGCTTAGGTCTTGGGACATCTAACACTGAAGCTTTCTTT
CDR3: CASSLGLGTSNTEAFF

D: TRBD2
J: TRBJ2-3
size: few
V: TRBV28
DNA: TGTGCCAGCAGTTTATCTGCTAGCGGGGGGGTTCGCTATACGCAGTATTTT
CDR3: CASSLSASGGVRYTQYF

D: TRBD2
J: TRBJ2-1
size: NA
V: TRBV29-1
DNA: TGCAGCGAGACTAGCGGGAGCTACAATGAGCAGTTCTTC
CDR3: CSETSGSYNEQFF

D: TRBD1
J: TRBJ1-4
size: few
V: TRBV5-1
DNA: TGCGCCAGCAGCCAGGGACAGGCGACGAATGAAAAACTGTTTTTT
CDR3: CASSQGQATNEKLFF

D: TRBD2
J: TRBJ2-1
size: many
V: TRBV15
DNA: TGTGCCACCAGCGGACCGACTAGCGGGAGGGCCGGTAATGAGCAGTTCTTC
CDR3: CATSGPTSGRAGNEQFF

D: NA
J: TRBJ1-1
size: NA
V: TRBV12-3/TRBV12-4
DNA: TGTGCCAGCAGAAACAGGAACACTGAAGCTTTCTTT
CDR3: CASRNRNTEAFF

D: TRBD1
J: TRBJ2-2
size: NA
V: TRBV5-1
DNA: TGCGCCAGCAGCTCCCGGGACAGGGACGGAGCCGGGGAGCTGTTTTTT
CDR3: CASSSRDRDGAGELFF

D: NA
J: TRBJ2-1
size: NA
V: TRBV3-1
DNA: TGTGCCACCTGCCAAGATCCTAGGGGTAGGTCCTACAATGAGCAGTTCTTC
CDR3: CATCQDPRGRSYNEQFF

D: NA
J: TRBJ2-2
size: NA
V: TRBV12-3/TRBV12-4
DNA: TGTGCCAGCAGTTTGAAGGCTACAGCCGGGGAGCTGTTTTTT
CDR3: CASSLKATAGELFF

D: TRBD2
J: TRBJ2-1
size: NA
V: TRBV12-3/TRBV12-4
DNA: TGTGCCAGCAGTCCCCGAACTAGCGACGTTCATGAGCAGTTCTTC
CDR3: CASSPRTSDVHEQFF

D: TRBD2
J: TRBJ2-1
size: NA
V: TRBV11-2
DNA: TGTGCCAGCAGCTTTCGGCGGGAGTTCGTTAAAGAGCAGTTCTTC
CDR3: CASSFRREFVKEQFF

D: NA
J: TRBJ2-2
size: few
V: TRBV24-1
DNA: TGTGCCACCAGTGCCAGGCCTCCGAACACCGGGGAGCTGTTTTTT
CDR3: CATSARPPNTGELFF

D: TRBD1
J: TRBJ1-1
size: NA
V: TRBV5-1
DNA: TGCGCCAGCAGCAGCCTCGGACAGGATGGGAACACTGAAGCTTTCTTT
CDR3: CASSSLGQDGNTEAFF

D: TRBD2
J: TRBJ2-1
size: few
V: TRBV2
DNA: TGTGCCAGCGAGGCGGGACTAGCGGGACTTGCCCTTTACAATGAGCAGTTCTTC
CDR3: CASEAGLAGLALYNEQFF

D: TRBD2
J: TRBJ2-2
size: NA
V: TRBV5-1
DNA: TGCGCCAGCAGCTCCGTAGCGGGAGGTACCGGGGAGCTGTTTTTT
CDR3: CASSSVAGGTGELFF

D: TRBD1
J: TRBJ2-1
size: NA
V: TRBV28
DNA: TGTGCCAGCATCACTACCGGGACAGGGATCAATGAGCAGTTCTTC
CDR3: CASITTGTGINEQFF

D: NA
J: TRBJ1-2
size: NA
V: TRBV3-1
DNA: TGTGCCAGCAGCCCTATTATTACGACATCGGTTTATGGCTACACCTTC
CDR3: CASSPIITTSVYGYTF

D: TRBD2
J: TRBJ2-5
size: few
V: TRBV3-1
DNA: TGTGCCAGCAGGTTCCGACTAGCGGGGGTCCAAGAGACCCAGTACTTC
CDR3: CASRFRLAGVQETQYF

D: NA
J: TRBJ1-2
size: NA
V: TRBV6-5
DNA: TGTGCCAGCAGTACATCGAGTGGCGGTGGCTACACCTTC
CDR3: CASSTSSGGGYTF

D: NA
J: TRBJ2-7
size: NA
V: TRBV29-1
DNA: TGCAGCGTTGTAGAACCCCGGACAGATCCCTACGAGCAGTACTTC
CDR3: CSVVEPRTDPYEQYF

D: TRBD2
J: TRBJ2-7
size: NA
V: TRBV20-1
DNA: TGCAGTGCTCAAACGGGGGGGAAGGCCTACGAGCAGTACTTC
CDR3: CSAQTGGKAYEQYF

D: NA
J: TRBJ2-5
size: NA
V: TRBV20-1
DNA: TGCAGTGCTAGCGGCCCGGCAGAGACCCAGTACTTC
CDR3: CSASGPAETQYF

D: NA
J: TRBJ2-4
size: few
V: TRBV7-2
DNA: TGTGCCAGCAGCTTAGCGGCTTTAGGGGTCGCCAAAAACATTCAGTACTTC
CDR3: CASSLAALGVAKNIQYF

D: TRBD2
J: TRBJ2-1
size: few
V: TRBV12-3/TRBV12-4
DNA: TGTGCCAGCATCTATTTTTCCGGAGGACTAGCGACCTACAATGAGCAGTTCTTC
CDR3: CASIYFSGGLATYNEQFF

D: TRBD1
J: TRBJ2-6
size: few
V: TRBV6-1
DNA: TGTGCCAGCAGGCCGGGACAGGGAATCTCTGGGGCCAACGTCCTGACTTTC
CDR3: CASRPGQGISGANVLTF

D: NA
J: TRBJ1-2
size: many
V: TRBV20-1
DNA: TGCAGTGCTAGAGTCAATCAAGTTGGCTACACCTTC
CDR3: CSARVNQVGYTF

D: TRBD1
J: TRBJ1-2
size: NA
V: TRBV20-1
DNA: TGCAGTGCTCAACAGGGGTGGAACTATGGCTACACCTTC
CDR3: CSAQQGWNYGYTF

D: TRBD2
J: TRBJ2-7
size: many
V: TRBV29-1
DNA: TGCAGCGTTGTGTCTAGCGGGAGATACTACGAGCAGTACTTC
CDR3: CSVVSSGRYYEQYF

D: NA
J: TRBJ2-5
size: many
V: TRBV5-1
DNA: TGCGCCAGCAGCTTGGACGGGGGTCAAGAGACCCAGTACTTC
CDR3: CASSLDGGQETQYF

D: NA
J: TRBJ2-3
size: many
V: TRBV14
DNA: TGTGCCAGCAGCCCGAGGAGGGACAGCTACACAGATACGCAGTATTTT
CDR3: CASSPRRDSYTDTQYF

D: NA
J: TRBJ1-5
size: NA
V: TRBV6-5
DNA: TGTGCCAGCAGTTACCTGGAATTCAATCAGCCCCAGCATTTT
CDR3: CASSYLEFNQPQHF

D: TRBD1
J: TRBJ2-1
size: NA
V: TRBV5-5
DNA: TGTGCCAGCAGCCCACACACAGGGGATGAGCAGTTCTTC
CDR3: CASSPHTGDEQFF

D: NA
J: TRBJ1-2
size: few
V: TRBV20-1
DNA: TGCAGTGCTCCTCGGGCGAACTATGGCTACACCTTC
CDR3: CSAPRANYGYTF

D: NA
J: TRBJ1-1
size: many
V: TRBV28
DNA: TGTGCCAGCAGTTTAGGAGACAGGATTGCCCGATTT
CDR3: CASSLGDRIARF

D: NA
J: TRBJ2-7
size: NA
V: TRBV4-1
DNA: TGCGCCAGCAGCCAAGGACTGGGGGCCGGCTCCTACGAGCAGTACTTC
CDR3: CASSQGLGAGSYEQYF

D: TRBD2
J: TRBJ2-2
size: few
V: TRBV5-1
DNA: TGCGCCAGCAGCTTTCCCCCCGGGAGGAGTACCGGGGAGCTGTTTTTT
CDR3: CASSFPPGRSTGELFF

D: NA
J: TRBJ2-3
size: few
V: TRBV20-1
DNA: TGCAGTGCCCAAAAAAGCGGGTCTAGCACAGATACGCAGTATTTT
CDR3: CSAQKSGSSTDTQYF